These 25 T cell receptor beta chains were all obtained from the same sample, sequenced in a study of OX40 agonist ivuxolimab in advanced cancers. Assay used: immunoSEQ multiplex PCR; TCRdb lists only in-frame clones, some missing. The sample contains around 44,000 clones, less than 90% of which appear only once. The material was CD4+ or CD8+ T cells sorted from blood, obtained in a trial of the OX40 agonist ivuxolimab. These receptors originate from an adult with an advanced solid tumor such as melanoma, head and neck, liver or kidney cancer.

The chain carries TRBV21-1 and TRBJ2-3; the table gives TRBD2 as D, unverified against the DNA. TRBV21-1 is shown as a pseudogene. The CDR3 runs to 17 residues. In DNA, the CDR3 is TGTGCCAGCAGCGAATGGCTAGCGGGGGGATCCGTGGATACGCAGTATTTT. This translates into CASSEWLAGGSVDTQYF.

The gene calls are TRBV5-1 and TRBJ1-2, with a tentative D call TRBD1 (5 bases). Trimming took off 2 bases at V and 6 bases at J, with 14 bases between the two ends. CDR1 is SGHRS, CDR2 YFSETQ, per germline. CDR3 size: 14 residues. CDR3: CASSLDPRDDGYTF. The CDR3 DNA follows: TGCGCCAGCAGCTTAGACCCCCGGGACGATGGCTACACCTTC.

This chain joins TRBV6-6 and TRBJ1-2; D is possibly TRBD1 (6 bases). The V end was cut by 0 bases, the J end by 8 bases, with 16 bases between. There are 15 residues in the CDR3. CDR1 and CDR2 (germline): MNHNY, SVGAGI (reference sequence). The CDR3 sequence: CASSYSMGAMEGYTF. The CDR3 DNA follows: TGTGCCAGCAGTTACTCGATGGGGGCAATGGAGGGCTACACCTTC.

The chain links TRBV28 to TRBJ1-5; TRBD1 is a possible D gene (6 bases). V lost 2 bases, J lost 6 bases, and 14 bases lay in between. CDR3 length: 15 amino acids. CDR1 MDHEN and CDR2 SYDVKM come from the germline V gene. This CDR3 reads CASSLPGTLSQPQHF. CDR3 DNA: TGTGCCAGCAGTTTACCCGGGACATTGAGTCAGCCCCAGCATTTT.

J is TRBJ2-6 and V is TRBV18; possible D gene TRBD1, 6 bases. This CDR3 is 21 amino acids long. V lost 4 bases to trimming and J lost 1 base, with 26 bases between them. Germline CDR1 is KGHSH and CDR2 is LQKENI. The CDR3 nucleotides read TGTGCCAGCTCACGAGAGTTGGGGGCCGCTCCCGAACAATCTGGGGCCAACGTCCTGACTTTC. Translation gives CASSRELGAAPEQSGANVLTF. The full variable domain, in which reference TRBV18 and TRBJ2-6 provide the parts outside the CDR3, is NAGVMQNPRHLVRRRGQEARLRCSPMKGHSHVYWYRQLPEEGLKFMVYLQKENIIDESGMPKERFSAEFPKEGPSILRIQQVVRGDSAAYFCASSRELGAAPEQSGANVLTFGAGSRLTVL.

This rearrangement joins TRBV6-1 to TRBJ2-2; no definite D call. The CDR3 covers 13 residues. The V end lost 5 bases, the J end lost 10 bases, and 14 bases lay between the germline ends. CDR1 is MNHNS and CDR2 is SASEGT in the germline V gene. The CDR3 here is CASSIHTDVELFF. For the CDR3, the DNA is TGTGCCAGCAGTATCCACACGGACGTGGAGCTGTTTTTT.

This clone has just one count. This rearrangement joins TRBV4-1 to TRBJ1-1; D is uncertain. The CDR3 sequence is 11 residues long. With 2 bases removed from V and 8 bases from J, the gap between germline ends came to 6 bases. Germline V gene sequence: CDR1 MGHRA, CDR2 YSYEKL. CDR3: CASSQSEEAFF. Here the CDR3 DNA reads TGCGCCAGCAGCCAATCGGAGGAAGCTTTCTTT.

The gene calls are TRBV29-1 and TRBJ2-5; no reliable D call. Germline assignment: CDR1 SQVTM and CDR2 ANQGSEA. Trimming stripped 6 bases from V and 2 bases from J, with 10 bases between. CDR3 length: 12 amino acids. CDR3 sequence: CSVKEHQETQYF. CDR3 DNA: TGCAGCGTCAAAGAGCATCAAGAGACCCAGTACTTC.

The V call is TRBV6-6, the J call TRBJ2-2; TRBD1 matches 7 bases. V was clipped by 7 bases and J by 5 bases; unmatched bases: 4. The CDR3 runs to 13 residues. In germline, CDR1 is MNHNY, CDR2 SVGAGI (reference sequence). The CDR3 DNA reads TGTGCCAGCAACCAGGGGGAGACCGGGGAGCTGTTTTTT. As protein: CASNQGETGELFF.

The chain links TRBV4-1 to TRBJ1-4; D gene uncertain. This CDR3 comprises 13 residues. Germline CDR1 MGHRA, CDR2 YSYEKL. Trimming pared 4 bases from V and 4 bases from J, leaving 7 bases between. CDR3 protein: CASSLRLNEKLFF. DNA for the CDR3: TGCGCCAGCAGCCTTCGACTTAATGAAAAACTGTTTTTT.

In its sample, this clone was seen a few times. The chain combines TRBV6-6 with TRBJ2-1; 10 bases agree with TRBD1. Germline V gene data show CDR1 as MNHNY and CDR2 as SVGAGI (reference sequence). The CDR3 is 13 amino acids. Trimming cost V 7 bases and J 15 bases; bases outside gene matches: 12. CDR3 in amino acids: CASNPGDRGRRFF. In DNA, the CDR3 is TGTGCCAGCAACCCAGGGGACAGGGGCCGCCGGTTCTTC.

The rearrangement links TRBV11-1 to TRBJ2-1, with 8 bases matching TRBD2. CDR1 is SGHAT and CDR2 is FQDESV in the germline V gene (reference sequence). Trimming removed 6 bases from V and 6 bases from J; junction bases left unmatched: 10. This CDR3 is built from 15 residues. The CDR3 protein is CASSTGAGESNEQFF. CDR3 coding DNA: TGTGCCAGCAGTACCGGAGCGGGAGAGTCCAATGAGCAGTTCTTC.

The chain joins TRBV27 to TRBJ1-2, with D possibly matching TRBD1 (6 bases). The germline V and J ends were trimmed by 5 bases and 0 bases, with 13 bases remaining between them. The CDR3 runs 15 residues. Germline loops: CDR1 MNHEY, CDR2 SMNVEV (reference sequence). In DNA form, the CDR3 reads TGTGCCAGCAGTCCGCTCACAGGGACTAACTATGGCTACACCTTC. Amino acids: CASSPLTGTNYGYTF.

The gene calls are TRBV11-2 and TRBJ2-3; 8 nucleotides match TRBD2. Losses at the gene ends were 5 bases for V and 5 bases for J; bases not matched to a gene: 3. The V gene's germline CDR1 is SGHAT and CDR2 FQNNGV. CDR3 length equals 13 residues. For the CDR3, the DNA is TGTGCCAGCAGCCCACGGGGGGGAGATACGCAGTATTTT. As protein: CASSPRGGDTQYF.

This clone was counted once. The chain joins TRBV6-1 to TRBJ2-5; TRBD1 agrees at 7 bases. This CDR3 is 14 amino acids long. The V gene's germline CDR1 is MNHNS and CDR2 SASEGT. Trimming removed 6 bases from V and 0 bases from J; junction bases left unmatched: 4. The CDR3 spells CASRAGGNQETQYF. CDR3 in DNA: TGTGCCAGCAGGGCAGGGGGTAACCAAGAGACCCAGTACTTC.

The rearrangement uses TRBV15 and TRBJ1-6; TRBD1 matches at 7 bases. The germline V gene has CDR1 LNHNV and CDR2 YYDKDF (reference sequence). Unmatched junction bases numbered 6, after V lost 0 bases and J lost 7 bases. This CDR3 spans 16 amino acids. The CDR3 loop is CATSRDKGGRNSPLHF. Here the CDR3 DNA reads TGTGCCACCAGCAGAGATAAAGGGGGCCGGAATTCACCCCTCCACTTT.

The chain has TRBV6-1 and TRBJ1-4; possible D gene TRBD1, 5 bases. CDR1 is MNHNS, CDR2 SASEGT, per germline. The CDR3 is made up of 15 amino acids. V was cut by 3 bases and J by 8 bases, with 16 bases left in between. The CDR3, as DNA: TGTGCCAGCAGTGACCTCTCGGGGCGAGTGGAAAAACTGTTTTTT. This encodes CASSDLSGRVEKLFF.

The CDR3 coding sequence is TGTGCCAGCAGTTTTAGACAGGGTGAGCCCCAGCATTTT. This codes for CASSFRQGEPQHF. The chain is built from TRBV7-8 and TRBJ1-5, with 7 bases lining up with TRBD1. Germline loops: CDR1 SGHVS, CDR2 FQNEAQ. This CDR3 spans 13 amino acids. The V segment lost 6 bases and the J segment 8 bases; nucleotides outside the gene matches: 7.

This chain's CDR3 is CASNPQGGGNTIYF. Here the CDR3 DNA reads TGTGCCAGCAACCCACAGGGGGGTGGAAACACCATATATTTT. The J gene is TRBJ1-3, the V gene TRBV2; 8 nucleotides match TRBD1. J was trimmed by 3 bases and V by 7 bases; bases with no gene match: 5. Germline CDR1 SNHLY, CDR2 FYNNEI. The CDR3 is 14 amino acids.

This clone was detected a few times. This sample includes further DNA sequences coding for the same CDR3. The chain recombines TRBV2 with TRBJ2-7; TRBD2 aligns across 8 bases. The CDR3 is made up of 16 amino acids. V was pared by 5 bases and J by 1 base, with 10 bases of the junction left unmatched. Looked up from germline, CDR1 is SNHLY and CDR2 is FYNNEI. DNA for the CDR3: TGTGCCAGCAGTCCTTCTGGACTAGCTCTGTCCTACGAGCAGTACTTC. This translates into CASSPSGLALSYEQYF.

V and J are TRBV4-3 and TRBJ1-4, with 7 bases aligning to TRBD1. Unmatched junction bases numbered 7, after V lost 4 bases and J lost 8 bases. The CDR3 spans 14 residues. Per the germline V gene, CDR1 is LGHNA and CDR2 is YSLEER. In DNA form, the CDR3 reads TGCGCCAGCAGCCGAGGGGGCGAGGGCGAAAAACTGTTTTTT. Amino acids: CASSRGGEGEKLFF.

The chain carries TRBV6-1 and TRBJ2-1; 15 bases are shared with TRBD2. The CDR3 extends over 14 amino acids. V was clipped by 4 bases and J by 15 bases; unmatched bases: 7. CDR1 is MNHNS and CDR2 is SASEGT in the germline V gene. Written as DNA, the CDR3 is TGTGCCAGCAGTGCCGGGACTAGCGGGAGGTCGGGGTTCTTC. Its translation: CASSAGTSGRSGFF.

The chain is built from TRBV6-4 and TRBJ2-3, with D tentatively TRBD2 (6 bases). V was cut by 5 bases and J by 5 bases, with 17 bases left in between. Germline CDR1 MRHNA, CDR2 SNTAGT. This CDR3 spans 15 amino acids. DNA of the CDR3: TGTGCCAGCAGTCTCTCCTGGACTACCCGAGATACGCAGTATTTT. Protein sequence: CASSLSWTTRDTQYF.

The chain has TRBV15 and TRBJ2-5; either TRBD1 or TRBD2 may supply D (5 bases each). The CDR3 extends over 16 amino acids. Looked up from germline, CDR1 is LNHNV and CDR2 is YYDKDF (reference sequence). The V end lost 3 bases, the J end lost 5 bases, and 19 bases lay between the germline ends. The CDR3 reads CATSRSDTRGRETQYF. CDR3 sequence (DNA): TGTGCCACCAGCAGGTCAGATACTAGGGGTAGGGAGACCCAGTACTTC.

The chain couples TRBV10-3 to TRBJ2-1; D not certain. CDR1 is ENHRY, CDR2 SYGVKD, per germline. CDR3 length equals 13 residues. Trimming removed 4 bases at V and 5 bases at J, with 9 bases between. CDR3 loop: CAISGGLNNEQFF. The CDR3 DNA follows: TGTGCCATCAGTGGAGGCCTCAACAATGAGCAGTTCTTC.